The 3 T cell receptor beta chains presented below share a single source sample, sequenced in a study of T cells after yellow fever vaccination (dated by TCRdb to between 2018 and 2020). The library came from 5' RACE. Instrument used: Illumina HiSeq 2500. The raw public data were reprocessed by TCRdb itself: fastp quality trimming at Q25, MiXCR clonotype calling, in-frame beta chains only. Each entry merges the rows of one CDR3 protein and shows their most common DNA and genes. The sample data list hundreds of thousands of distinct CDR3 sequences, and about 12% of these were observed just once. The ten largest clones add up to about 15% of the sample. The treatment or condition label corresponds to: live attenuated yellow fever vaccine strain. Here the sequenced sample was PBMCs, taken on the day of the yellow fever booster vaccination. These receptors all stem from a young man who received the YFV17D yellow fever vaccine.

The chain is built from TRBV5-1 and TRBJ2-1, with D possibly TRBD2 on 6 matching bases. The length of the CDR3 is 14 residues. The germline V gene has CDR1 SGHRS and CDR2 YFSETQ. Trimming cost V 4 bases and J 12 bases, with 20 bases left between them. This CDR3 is CASSTAGTGAGQFF. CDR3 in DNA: TGCGCCAGCAGCACTGCTGGGACTGGCGCCGGGCAGTTCTTC. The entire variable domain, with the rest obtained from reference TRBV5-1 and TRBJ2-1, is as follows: KAGVTQTPRYLIKTRGQQVTLSCSPISGHRSVSWYQQTPGQGLQFLFEYFSETQRNKGNFPGRFSGRQFSNSRSEMNVSTLELGDSALYLCASSTAGTGAGQFFGPGTRLTVL.

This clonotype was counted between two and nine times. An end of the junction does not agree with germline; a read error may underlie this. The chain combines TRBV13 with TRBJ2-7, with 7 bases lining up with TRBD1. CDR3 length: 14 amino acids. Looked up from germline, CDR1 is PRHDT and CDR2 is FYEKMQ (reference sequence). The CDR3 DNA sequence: TGTGCCAGCAGGAAGACAGGGTCCTCCGACGAGCAGTACTTC. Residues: CASRKTGSSDEQYF.

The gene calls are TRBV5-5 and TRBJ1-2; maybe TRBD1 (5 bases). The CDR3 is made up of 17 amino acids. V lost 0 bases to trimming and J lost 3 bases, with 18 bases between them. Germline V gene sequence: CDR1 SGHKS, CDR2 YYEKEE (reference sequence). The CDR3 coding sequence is TGTGCCAGCAGCTTGGTAGCGGGGGAATTCCCAGACTATGGCTACACCTTC. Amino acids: CASSLVAGEFPDYGYTF.